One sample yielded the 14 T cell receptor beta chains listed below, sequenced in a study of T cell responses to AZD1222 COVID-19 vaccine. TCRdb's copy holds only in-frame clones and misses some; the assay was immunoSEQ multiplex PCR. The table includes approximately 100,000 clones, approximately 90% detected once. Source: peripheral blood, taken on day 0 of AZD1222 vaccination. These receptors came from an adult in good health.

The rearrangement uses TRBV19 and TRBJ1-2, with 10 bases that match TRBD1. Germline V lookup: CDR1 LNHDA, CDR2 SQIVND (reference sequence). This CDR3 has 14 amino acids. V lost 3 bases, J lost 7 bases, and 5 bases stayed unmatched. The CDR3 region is CASSIGTGVGGYTF. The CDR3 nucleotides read TGTGCCAGTAGTATCGGGACAGGGGTTGGTGGCTACACCTTC.

CDR3 sequence (DNA): TGTGCCAGCAGCCACCGACAGGGGGCTGGCAATCAGCCCCAGCATTTT. Translation gives CASSHRQGAGNQPQHF. The V gene is TRBV11-2, the J gene TRBJ1-5; 10 nucleotides agree with TRBD1. With V trimmed by 5 bases and J by 2 bases, 6 bases remained unmatched. CDR1 is SGHAT and CDR2 is FQNNGV in the germline V gene. This CDR3 comprises 16 residues.

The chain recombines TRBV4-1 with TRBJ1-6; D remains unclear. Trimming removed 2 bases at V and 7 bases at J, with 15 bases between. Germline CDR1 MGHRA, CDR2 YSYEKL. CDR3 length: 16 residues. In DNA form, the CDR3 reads TGCGCCAGCAGCCAAACTGGTCGAAGTGACAATTCACCCCTCCACTTT. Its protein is CASSQTGRSDNSPLHF.

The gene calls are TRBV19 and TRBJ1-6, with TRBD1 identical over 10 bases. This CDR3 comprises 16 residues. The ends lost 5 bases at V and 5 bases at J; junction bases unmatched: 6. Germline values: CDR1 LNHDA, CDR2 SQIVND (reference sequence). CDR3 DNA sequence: TGTGCCAGTAGTGTCCGGACAGGGGGAAATAATTCACCCCTCCACTTT. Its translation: CASSVRTGGNNSPLHF.

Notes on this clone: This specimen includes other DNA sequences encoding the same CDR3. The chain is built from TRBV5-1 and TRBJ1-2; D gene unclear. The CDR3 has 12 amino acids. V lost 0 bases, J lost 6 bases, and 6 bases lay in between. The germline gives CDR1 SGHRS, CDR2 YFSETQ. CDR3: CASSLAGDGYTF. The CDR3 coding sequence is TGCGCCAGCAGCTTGGCTGGTGATGGCTACACCTTC.

The DNA of the CDR3 is TGTGCCAGCTCACCCGGGACAGTTACCTACGAGCAGTACTTC. Encoded protein: CASSPGTVTYEQYF. V usage is TRBV18 and J usage is TRBJ2-7; 7 bases match TRBD1. This CDR3 has 14 residues. Germline assignment: CDR1 KGHSH and CDR2 LQKENI. Trimming cost V 3 bases and J 2 bases; bases outside gene matches: 4.

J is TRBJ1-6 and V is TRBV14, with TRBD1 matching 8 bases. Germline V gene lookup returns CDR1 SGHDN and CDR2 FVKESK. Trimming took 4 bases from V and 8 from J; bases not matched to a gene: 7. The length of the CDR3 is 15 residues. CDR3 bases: TGTGCCAGCAGCCGACAGGGGTTAGGTGATTCACCCCTCCACTTT. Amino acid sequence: CASSRQGLGDSPLHF.

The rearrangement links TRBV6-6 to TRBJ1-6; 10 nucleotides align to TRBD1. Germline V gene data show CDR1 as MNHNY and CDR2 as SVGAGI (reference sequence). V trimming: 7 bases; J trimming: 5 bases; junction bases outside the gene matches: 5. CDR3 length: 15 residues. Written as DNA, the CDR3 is TGTGCCAGCAAGCCGACAGGGGGCGATAATTCACCCCTCCACTTT. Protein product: CASKPTGGDNSPLHF.

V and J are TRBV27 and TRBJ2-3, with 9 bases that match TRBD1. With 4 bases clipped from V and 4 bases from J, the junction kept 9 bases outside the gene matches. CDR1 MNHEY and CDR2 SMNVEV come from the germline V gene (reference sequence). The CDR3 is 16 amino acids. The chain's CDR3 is CASSSYRGRRPDTQYF. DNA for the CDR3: TGTGCCAGCAGTTCCTACAGGGGGCGCCGCCCAGATACGCAGTATTTT.

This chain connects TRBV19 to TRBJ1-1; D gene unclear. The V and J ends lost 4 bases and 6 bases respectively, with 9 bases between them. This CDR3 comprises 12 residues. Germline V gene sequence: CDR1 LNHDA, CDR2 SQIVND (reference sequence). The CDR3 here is CASSTPMAEAFF. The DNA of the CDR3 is TGTGCCAGTAGTACCCCGATGGCTGAAGCTTTCTTT.

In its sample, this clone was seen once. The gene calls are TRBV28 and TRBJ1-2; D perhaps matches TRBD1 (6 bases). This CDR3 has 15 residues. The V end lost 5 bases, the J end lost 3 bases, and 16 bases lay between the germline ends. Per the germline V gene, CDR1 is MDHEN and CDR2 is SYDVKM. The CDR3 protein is CASSPGTRIHYGYTF. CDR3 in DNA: TGTGCCAGCAGTCCCGGGACACGGATCCACTATGGCTACACCTTC.

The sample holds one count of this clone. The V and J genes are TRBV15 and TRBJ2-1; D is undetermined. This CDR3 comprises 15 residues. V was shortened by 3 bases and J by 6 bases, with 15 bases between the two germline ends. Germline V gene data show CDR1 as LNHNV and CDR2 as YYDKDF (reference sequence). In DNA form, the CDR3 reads TGTGCCACCAGCAGCGGGCCTTCTTCATCCAATGAGCAGTTCTTC. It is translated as CATSSGPSSSNEQFF.

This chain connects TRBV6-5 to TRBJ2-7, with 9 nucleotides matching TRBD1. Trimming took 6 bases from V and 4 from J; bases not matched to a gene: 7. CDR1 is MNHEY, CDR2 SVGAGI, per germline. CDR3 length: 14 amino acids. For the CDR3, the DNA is TGTGCCAGCAGGGTAGGACAGGGGTTGTACGAGCAGTACTTC. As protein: CASRVGQGLYEQYF.

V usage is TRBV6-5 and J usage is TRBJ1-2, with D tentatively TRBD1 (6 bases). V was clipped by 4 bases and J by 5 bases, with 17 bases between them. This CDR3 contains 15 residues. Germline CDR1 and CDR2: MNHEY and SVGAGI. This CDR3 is CASSSPGQTSYGYTF. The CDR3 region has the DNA TGTGCCAGCAGTTCCCCCGGACAGACTTCTTATGGCTACACCTTC.